This T cell receptor beta chain was recovered during a study of blood T cell repertoires in COVID-19 (dated by TCRdb to about 2020). General notes on the study: The collaborator samples originated in the United States, Italy and Spain and spanned the acute and convalescent phases of COVID-19. A de-identified subject ID, COVID-19 status, age in years and sex were almost always included in the sample metadata. Where HLA class I and class II types were available, the types were taken from metadata supplied by the sample provider, not from assay-based typing. Deeply sampled blood TCRbeta repertoires from subjects exposed to, actively infected with, or recovered from COVID-19 were included in the dataset. Samples were obtained from the ongoing ImmuneRACE study (first 160 participants) and from 1,254 subjects provided by 6 global collaborators. The prospective study material was composed of cDNA or gDNA derived from T cells, B-cell-depleted T cells, or PBMCs. A freely available public database, intended as a resource for researchers studying the immune response to SARS-CoV-2, is where the repertoires were released. Overall study outcomes, separate from this receptor: The quantity of clinical and demographic metadata differed by source and by participant and was supplied without curation.

V gives up 6 bases and J gives up 2 bases, and the segment between their germline ends measures 17 bases. The germline V gene yields SNHLY for CDR1 and FYNNEI for CDR2. The cysteine opens and the phenylalanine closes a CDR3 of 15 amino acids. This entry keeps only the CDR3 DNA: 45 bases, framed from base 1. The immunoSEQ Assay, a bias-controlled multiplex PCR, was used to amplify TCRbeta CDR3 regions from genomic DNA. The authors' pipeline ran thus. The number of nucleated cells in each sample was estimated by amplification of reference gene primers within the assay. To quantify the absolute abundance of each unique TCRbeta CDR3 rearrangement, sequence reads were collapsed and filtered. For each sample, productive Simpson clonality was calculated as the square root of Simpson's diversity index across productive rearrangements. As stored in TCRdb, this immuneACCESS dataset retains in-frame rearrangements with V and J assigned. A fraction of the clones does not appear; measured against another copy, unresolved V genes explain less than half of the discrepancy, and the remainder lacks a known reason. The V and J calls and the clone size are those of that table, but D and trimming were determined from the DNA. The sample includes fewer than 350,000 clones, with roughly 90% observed a single time. Roughly 7.3% of the sample belongs to the ten largest clones.

This clone turned up a few times. Which antigen it targets is not known. Base-call qualities are not available, and no considerably larger clone is one nucleotide away. One collaborating source in Seattle enrolled patients during active infection and followed them longitudinally through the course of disease. The collaborating institutions used their own protocols to collect whole blood in K2EDTA tubes. For TCRbeta analysis, collaborator samples were shipped as frozen whole blood, as isolated PBMCs, or as DNA extracted from either sample type. The sample was peripheral blood. The TCR comes from a woman in her twenties or thirties with COVID-19, enrolled during active disease. The chain employs TRBV2 and TRBJ2-7; a tentative D call is TRBD1 (6 bases match). The base sequence is TGTGCCAGCAGCCTGGGACACCTCGGAACCTACGAGCAGTACTTC. Its protein reads: CASSLGHLGTYEQYF.